The rows below give T cell receptor beta chains drawn from one sample of a study of blood T cell repertoires in COVID-19. Generated by immunoSEQ multiplex PCR, the TCRdb table keeps only in-frame clones and is missing some. This table holds tens of thousands of clones, 91% found once. The sequencing input was peripheral blood. Receptors were obtained from a human donor with active COVID-19. The donor label of this sample is uncertain. Both conserved end residues are part of each CDR3. The order of the fields is J gene, D gene, V gene, CDR3 DNA, CDR3 protein. D genes are given only for firm matches.

J: TRBJ1-5
D: -
V: TRBV19
DNA: TGTGCCAGTAGGGACAGCCAAAATCAGCCCCAGCATTTT
CDR3: CASRDSQNQPQHF

J: TRBJ2-1
D: -
V: TRBV5-1
DNA: TGCGCCAGCAGCTTGGAGGACTCCCGCTACAATGAGCAGTTCTTC
CDR3: CASSLEDSRYNEQFF

J: TRBJ2-7
D: TRBD1
V: TRBV18
DNA: TGTGCCAGCTCACCAGGGACAGGGGGGTTCCACGAGCAGTACTTC
CDR3: CASSPGTGGFHEQYF

J: TRBJ2-3
D: TRBD2
V: TRBV6-2/TRBV6-3
DNA: TGTGCCAGCAGTTACGGGACTAGCGCAGATACGCAGTATTTT
CDR3: CASSYGTSADTQYF

J: TRBJ2-1
D: -
V: TRBV5-6
DNA: TGTGCCAGCGGGTCCCGGGGTGGCGAATGGTTCGATGAGCAGTTCTTC
CDR3: CASGSRGGEWFDEQFF

J: TRBJ2-5
D: -
V: TRBV6-2/TRBV6-3
DNA: TGTGCCAGCAGTTACAGGGCGGGAGAGACCCAGTACTTC
CDR3: CASSYRAGETQYF

J: TRBJ1-4
D: -
V: TRBV5-4
DNA: TGTGCCAGCAGCTCCCAGGGCCGCGGAACCCATAATGAAAAACTGTTTTTT
CDR3: CASSSQGRGTHNEKLFF

J: TRBJ2-7
D: -
V: TRBV9
DNA: TGTGCCAGCAGCGTAGCAGTACAGGCCTACGAGCAGTACTTC
CDR3: CASSVAVQAYEQYF

J: TRBJ2-7
D: TRBD1
V: TRBV5-4
DNA: TGTGCCAGCAGCTTGCCGGGGGACAGGTTCCCCGAGCAGTACTTC
CDR3: CASSLPGDRFPEQYF

J: TRBJ1-5
D: -
V: TRBV6-1
DNA: TGTGCCAGCAGTGAATTGGTAACGGTAGCAAATCAGCCCCAGCATTTT
CDR3: CASSELVTVANQPQHF

J: TRBJ1-5
D: -
V: TRBV19
DNA: TGTGCCAGCACCCAGGGGAATCAGCCCCAGCATTTT
CDR3: CASTQGNQPQHF

J: TRBJ2-7
D: -
V: TRBV11-2
DNA: TGTGCCAGCAGCTTACCTCCTTACTACGAGCAGTACTTC
CDR3: CASSLPPYYEQYF

J: TRBJ2-5
D: TRBD1
V: TRBV5-4
DNA: TGTGCCAGCAACCGACAGGGACCACAAGAGACCCAGTACTTC
CDR3: CASNRQGPQETQYF

J: TRBJ2-3
D: TRBD1
V: TRBV18
DNA: TGTGCCAGTCGACAGGGGGCTAGCACAGATACGCAGTATTTT
CDR3: CASRQGASTDTQYF

J: TRBJ1-1
D: -
V: TRBV6-1
DNA: TGTGCCAGCAGTGAGGCCTTAAGGAACACTGAAGCTTTCTTT
CDR3: CASSEALRNTEAFF

J: TRBJ2-3
D: -
V: TRBV11-3
DNA: TGTGCCAGCAGCTTAGGAGAAGATACGCAGTATTTT
CDR3: CASSLGEDTQYF

J: TRBJ1-6
D: TRBD1
V: TRBV4-1
DNA: TGCGCCAGCAGCCACTTCTCCGGGACAGATAATTCACCCCTCCACTTT
CDR3: CASSHFSGTDNSPLHF

J: TRBJ1-2
D: -
V: TRBV2
DNA: TGTGCCAGCACCGAAGAGGGGGAAGGCTATGGCTACACCTTC
CDR3: CASTEEGEGYGYTF

J: TRBJ2-5
D: -
V: TRBV3-1/TRBV3-2
DNA: TGTGCCAGCAGCCCAGGTATGGAGAGACAGGAGACCCAGTACTTC
CDR3: CASSPGMERQETQYF

J: TRBJ1-1
D: -
V: TRBV5-1
DNA: TGCGCCAGCAGCTTGTTGTCAGGCTACATGAACACTGAAGCTTTCTTT
CDR3: CASSLLSGYMNTEAFF

J: TRBJ1-4
D: TRBD1
V: TRBV5-1
DNA: TGCGCCAGCAGCGGCACAGGGGAGGTGTCTGAAAAACTGTTTTTT
CDR3: CASSGTGEVSEKLFF